The 8 T cell receptor beta chains below all came from one sample that was sequenced in a study of blood T cell repertoires in COVID-19. Using immunoSEQ multiplex PCR, the repertoire was profiled, and TCRdb retains in-frame clones only, with some absent. The sample lists over 130,000 clones, roughly 88% occurring once. The sample comprised peripheral blood. The receptors shown here come from a man between 60 and 75 years old with active or convalescent COVID-19.

The rearrangement joins TRBV2 to TRBJ1-2; D might be TRBD1 (6 bases). V was shortened by 4 bases and J by 0 bases, with 15 bases between the two germline ends. CDR3 length: 16 amino acids. Per germline, CDR1 SNHLY and CDR2 FYNNEI. The CDR3 here is CASSGGSTGANYGYTF. DNA for the CDR3: TGTGCCAGCAGTGGGGGATCGACAGGAGCTAACTATGGCTACACCTTC.

In its sample, this clone was seen once. The rearrangement joins TRBV6-5 to TRBJ2-7; 9 bases agree with TRBD2. J lost 0 bases, V lost 6 bases, and 6 bases had no gene match. The CDR3 runs to 15 residues. Germline CDR1 and CDR2: MNHEY and SVGAGI. DNA of the CDR3: TGTGCCAGCAGCAGATCGGGACTAGCCTCCTACGAGCAGTACTTC. This gives the protein CASSRSGLASYEQYF.

The J gene is TRBJ2-3, the V gene TRBV6-5; TRBD2 aligns across 8 bases. V lost 6 bases to trimming and J lost 0 bases; unmatched junction nucleotides: 5. Germline-derived CDR1 and CDR2 are MNHEY and SVGAGI. The CDR3 totals 15 residues. The CDR3 DNA sequence: TGTGCCAGCAGGCCGGGACTAGGAAGCACAGATACGCAGTATTTT. Translated, it gives CASRPGLGSTDTQYF.

The rearrangement joins TRBV27 to TRBJ1-3; a weak D match, TRBD1 (5 bases). The CDR3 sequence is 15 residues long. CDR1 and CDR2 (germline): MNHEY, SMNVEV (reference sequence). Trimming stripped 3 bases from V and 3 bases from J, with 12 bases between. CDR3 sequence reads: CASSFRGSGGNTIYF. The CDR3 DNA sequence: TGTGCCAGCAGTTTCCGGGGGTCGGGTGGAAACACCATATATTTT.

In nucleotides, the CDR3 is TGCGCCAGCAGCTTGGTCCCAGGGAAAAATGAGCAGTTCTTC. Translating gives CASSLVPGKNEQFF. This chain uses TRBV5-1 with TRBJ2-1, with a possible D match to TRBD1 (5 bases). V gave up 0 bases and J gave up 7 bases, with 11 bases separating them. The CDR3 contains 14 residues. Germline V gene lookup returns CDR1 SGHRS and CDR2 YFSETQ.

In its sample, this clone was seen once. This chain links TRBV6-6 with TRBJ2-1, with TRBD1 as a possible D gene (8 bases). The CDR3 length is 14 residues. Trimming stripped 10 bases from V and 7 bases from J, with 20 bases between. Germline CDR1 MNHNY, CDR2 SVGAGI (reference sequence). The CDR3 loop reads CATRSGTGGNEQFF. CDR3 coding DNA: TGTGCCACCCGAAGCGGGACAGGCGGAAATGAGCAGTTCTTC.

This chain connects TRBV2 to TRBJ2-7; 10 nucleotides line up with TRBD2. Germline trimming cut 6 bases from V and 1 base from J; bases unmatched to any gene: 3. The CDR3 totals 14 residues. Germline CDR1 is SNHLY and CDR2 is FYNNEI. CDR3 region: CASRELAGSYEQYF. For the CDR3, the DNA is TGTGCCAGCAGAGAACTAGCGGGGTCCTACGAGCAGTACTTC.

V gene TRBV2 combines with J gene TRBJ1-1; TRBD1 aligns across 7 bases. The junction had 9 bases not matched to a gene; V was cut back by 6 bases and J by 5 bases. The CDR3 is 14 amino acids. Germline CDR1 and CDR2: SNHLY and FYNNEI. The DNA for the CDR3 is TGTGCCAGCAGCGAGACAGGGATTGTAACTGAAGCTTTCTTT. It specifies CASSETGIVTEAFF.